The 31 T cell receptor beta chains below were found in one sample sequenced in a study of shared clonotypes between healthy human individuals. Profiled with immunoSEQ multiplex PCR; TCRdb holds only in-frame clones, not every one. The sample carries over a million clones, roughly 95% recorded once. Sequencing was done on a sample of naive CD4+ T cells sorted from blood. Subset in this sample: CD45RA+ positively selected. These receptors were taken from a man aged 25 to 45 in good health.

The chain combines TRBV2 with TRBJ2-1; possible D gene TRBD1, 5 bases. CDR1 is SNHLY, CDR2 FYNNEI, per germline. There are 12 residues in the CDR3. V was pared by 5 bases and J by 8 bases, with 10 bases between. The CDR3 loop reads CASSRVGDEQFF. CDR3 nucleotides: TGTGCCAGCAGTCGTGTAGGGGATGAGCAGTTCTTC.

The rearrangement uses TRBV5-4 and TRBJ2-1, with D tentatively TRBD2 (5 bases). V was clipped by 4 bases and J by 9 bases, with 14 bases between them. The CDR3 runs 13 residues. Germline V gene sequence: CDR1 SGHNT, CDR2 YYREEE (reference sequence). In nucleotides, the CDR3 is TGTGCCAGCAGCCAAATCGGGGAGAGTGAGCAGTTCTTC. Encoded protein: CASSQIGESEQFF.

This rearrangement joins TRBV23-1 to TRBJ2-2; D remains unclear. TRBV23-1 is known as an ORF, though its function is uncertain. The CDR3 runs 16 residues. With 1 base removed from V and 0 bases from J, the gap between germline ends came to 9 bases. CDR3: CASSQFDGTNTGELFF. DNA of the CDR3: TGCGCCAGCAGTCAATTTGACGGAACGAACACCGGGGAGCTGTTTTTT.

The chain uses TRBV4-1 and TRBJ2-3; D might be TRBD2 (5 bases). This CDR3 comprises 15 residues. Germline assignment: CDR1 MGHRA and CDR2 YSYEKL. The V end lost 6 bases, the J end lost 4 bases, and 17 bases lay between the germline ends. The CDR3 loop is CASRKTDLAPDTQYF. Written as DNA, the CDR3 is TGCGCCAGCAGAAAAACAGACCTAGCACCAGATACGCAGTATTTT.

V gene TRBV7-9 combines with J gene TRBJ2-4, with TRBD1 identical over 10 bases. CDR1 SEHNR and CDR2 FQNEAQ come from the germline V gene (reference sequence). The J segment lost 6 bases and the V segment lost 2 bases, leaving 13 bases of the junction unmatched. The CDR3 totals 18 residues. CDR3 amino acids: CASSLPRDRGLSGNIQYF. The CDR3 coding sequence is TGTGCCAGCAGCTTACCGCGGGACAGGGGTTTGTCTGGAAACATTCAGTACTTC.

This sequence joins TRBV18 and TRBJ2-4, with a weak D call TRBD1 (6 bases). CDR1 is KGHSH and CDR2 is LQKENI in the germline V gene. Between the trimmed V and J ends, which lost 2 bases and 0 bases, there was a span of 11 bases. CDR3 length: 16 residues. The CDR3 coding sequence is TGTGCCAGCTCACCAGGACAGCTTATAGCCAAAAACATTCAGTACTTC. This gives the protein CASSPGQLIAKNIQYF.

The chain couples TRBV5-1 to TRBJ2-5; D is uncertain. Germline-derived CDR1 and CDR2 are SGHRS and YFSETQ. Trimming shortened V by 4 bases and J by 5 bases, and 15 bases separated the two germline ends. This CDR3 has 14 amino acids. The CDR3 sequence: CASSSPVFGETQYF. CDR3 sequence (DNA): TGCGCCAGCAGCAGTCCCGTTTTTGGGGAGACCCAGTACTTC.

This sequence joins TRBV29-1 and TRBJ2-3, with D perhaps TRBD1 or TRBD2 (5 bases each). In germline, CDR1 is SQVTM, CDR2 ANQGSEA. This CDR3 has 17 amino acids. Deletions cut 6 bases from V and 0 bases from J, with 22 bases between. The CDR3 DNA is TGCAGCGTGGAGACCCGGTGGGGACGGAGGAGCACAGATACGCAGTATTTT. This translates into CSVETRWGRRSTDTQYF.

On this clone itself: This CDR3 is also generated by other DNA sequences in the sample. The J gene is TRBJ1-1, the V gene TRBV7-3; D uncertain. CDR3 length: 13 amino acids. The V gene lost 2 bases and the J gene lost 0 bases, with 4 bases spanning the gap. CDR1 SGHTA and CDR2 FQGTGA come from the germline V gene. The CDR3 here is CASSLHMNTEAFF. CDR3 sequence (DNA): TGTGCCAGCAGCTTACATATGAACACTGAAGCTTTCTTT.

The chain has TRBV19 and TRBJ2-7; possibly TRBD1 for D (6 bases). Germline V gene lookup returns CDR1 LNHDA and CDR2 SQIVND (reference sequence). Trimming stripped 6 bases from V and 5 bases from J, with 11 bases between. There are 12 residues in the CDR3. CDR3 coding DNA: TGTGCCAGTAGCCCTCGGGACAACGAGCAGTACTTC. Protein product: CASSPRDNEQYF. Full variable domain (missing parts from reference TRBV19 and TRBJ2-7): DGGITQSPKYLFRKEGQNVTLSCEQNLNHDAMYWYRQDPGQGLRLIYYSQIVNDFQKGDIAEGYSVSREKKESFPLTVTSAQKNPTAFYLCASSPRDNEQYFGPGTRLTVT.

The chain employs TRBV27 and TRBJ1-2; a possible D gene is TRBD1 (5 bases). The CDR3 has 13 amino acids. Trimming cost V 3 bases and J 4 bases, with 9 bases left between them. The germline V gene has CDR1 MNHEY and CDR2 SMNVEV (reference sequence). CDR3: CASSFSRGYGYTF. The CDR3 nucleotides read TGTGCCAGCAGTTTTTCTAGGGGCTATGGCTACACCTTC.

The CDR3 loop reads CASSRSWTGGDEQYF. CDR3 DNA: TGTGCCAGCAGCCGTTCCTGGACAGGGGGTGACGAGCAGTACTTC. The chain links TRBV7-9 to TRBJ2-7, with TRBD1 matching over 10 bases. The CDR3 runs to 15 residues. The V segment lost 5 bases and the J segment 5 bases; nucleotides outside the gene matches: 9. CDR1 and CDR2 (germline): SEHNR, FQNEAQ (reference sequence). The full variable domain, with the rest looked up from reference TRBV7-9 and TRBJ2-7, is DTGVSQNPRHKITKRGQNVTFRCDPISEHNRLYWYRQTLGQGPEFLTYFQNEAQLEKSRLLSDRFSAERPKGSFSTLEIQRTEQGDSAMYLCASSRSWTGGDEQYFGPGTRLTVT.

The rearrangement links TRBV7-2 to TRBJ2-7, with D uncertain. Trimming removed 0 bases at V and 3 bases at J, with 6 bases between. CDR3 length: 13 residues. Per germline, CDR1 SGHTA and CDR2 FQGNSA. CDR3 in DNA: TGTGCCAGCAGCTTAGCACCTGGCTACGAGCAGTACTTC. It encodes CASSLAPGYEQYF.

The chain combines TRBV9 with TRBJ2-7; the D is unclear. The germline V gene encodes CDR1 SGDLS and CDR2 YYNGEE. The CDR3 sequence is 12 residues long. The V end was cut by 3 bases, the J end by 0 bases, with 4 bases between. The CDR3 nucleotides are TGTGCCAGCAGCGGCGACTCCTACGAGCAGTACTTC. It codes for CASSGDSYEQYF.

The chain has TRBV19 and TRBJ2-2; perhaps TRBD1 as D (6 bases). The V end lost 7 bases, the J end lost 7 bases, and 7 bases lay between the germline ends. This CDR3 is built from 11 residues. Germline CDR1 is LNHDA and CDR2 is SQIVND (reference sequence). The CDR3 region has the DNA TGTGCCAGTAAGGGGGTCGGGGAGCTGTTTTTT. Translation gives CASKGVGELFF.

The CDR3 region has the DNA TGTGCCAGTAGCCTCAGGGCGGGATCTCAGCCCCAGCATTTT. It yields the protein CASSLRAGSQPQHF. V usage is TRBV19 and J usage is TRBJ1-5; tentatively, D is TRBD1 (5 bases). CDR1 and CDR2 from the germline V gene are LNHDA and SQIVND (reference sequence). V lost 6 bases to trimming and J lost 6 bases, with 15 bases between them. The CDR3 length is 14 residues.

The chain's CDR3 is CASSQGTNEKLFF. CDR3 sequence (DNA): TGTGCCAGCTCACAGGGAACTAATGAAAAACTGTTTTTT. This chain joins TRBV18 and TRBJ1-4; D uncertain. Germline CDR1 KGHSH, CDR2 LQKENI. CDR3 length: 13 residues. Trimming pared 4 bases from V and 1 base from J, leaving 4 bases between.

The gene calls are TRBV6-1 and TRBJ1-2; perhaps TRBD1 as D (6 bases). The germline CDR1 and CDR2 sequences are MNHNS and SASEGT. The CDR3 has 14 amino acids. The germline V and J ends were trimmed by 0 bases and 4 bases, with 9 bases remaining between them. The CDR3 DNA sequence: TGTGCCAGCAGTGAAGCGGGACACTCCTATGGCTACACCTTC. Its translation: CASSEAGHSYGYTF.

The chain is built from TRBV19 and TRBJ1-5; D is undetermined. This CDR3 comprises 13 residues. CDR1 LNHDA and CDR2 SQIVND come from the germline V gene (reference sequence). V lost 6 bases and J lost 10, with 16 bases in between. The CDR3 DNA reads as TGTGCCAGTAGCCCCGACGGAATTATCCCCCAGCATTTT. Its translation: CASSPDGIIPQHF.

The chain combines TRBV6-6 with TRBJ2-7, with D perhaps given as TRBD1 or TRBD2 (5 bases each). CDR1 is MNHNY, CDR2 SVGAGI, per germline (reference sequence). Trimming took 4 bases from V and 3 from J, leaving 13 bases between them. The CDR3 consists of 14 residues. This chain's CDR3 is CASSSGTDLYEQYF. The CDR3 DNA sequence: TGTGCCAGCAGTTCCGGGACGGATCTCTACGAGCAGTACTTC.

Notes on this clone: The junction shows a germline mismatch at one end, possibly a read error. The genes are TRBV19 and TRBJ2-1; TRBD2 agrees at 9 bases. The CDR3 is 15 amino acids. Germline V gene sequence: CDR1 LNHDA, CDR2 SQIVND (reference sequence). CDR3 sequence: CASSIGTSHINEQFF. CDR3 DNA: TGTGCCAGTAGCATAGGGACTAGCCATATCAATGAGCAGTTCTTC.

The V and J genes are TRBV12-5 and TRBJ2-7; the match to TRBD1 covers 9 bases. The germline gives CDR1 LGHNT, CDR2 FRNRAP. CDR3 length: 14 amino acids. J lost 4 bases, V lost 5 bases, and 6 bases had no gene match. The CDR3 region is CASGTGGVGYEQYF. The CDR3, as DNA: TGTGCTAGTGGTACAGGGGGCGTCGGGTACGAGCAGTACTTC.

V usage is TRBV5-4 and J usage is TRBJ2-7; D gene uncertain. This CDR3 has 15 residues. Trimming removed 3 bases from V and 3 bases from J, with 16 bases in between. Germline CDR1 SGHNT, CDR2 YYREEE (reference sequence). CDR3 in amino acids: CASSSTIGNNYEQYF. Here the CDR3 DNA reads TGTGCCAGCAGCTCCACGATAGGGAATAACTACGAGCAGTACTTC.

J is TRBJ2-5 and V is TRBV5-1; 12 bases are a match to TRBD2. This CDR3 comprises 16 residues. With 3 bases clipped from V and 5 bases from J, the junction kept 8 bases outside the gene matches. Germline CDR1 is SGHRS and CDR2 is YFSETQ. This chain's CDR3 is CASSSKTSGSSETQYF. For the CDR3, the DNA is TGCGCCAGCAGCTCCAAGACTAGCGGGAGTAGTGAGACCCAGTACTTC.

This chain uses TRBV2 with TRBJ1-1; 8 positions match TRBD1. This CDR3 is 14 amino acids long. V gave up 7 bases and J gave up 4 bases; unmatched junction bases: 8. Germline V CDR1 and CDR2: SNHLY, FYNNEI. CDR3 sequence reads: CASIRTGYSTEAFF. The CDR3 DNA follows: TGTGCCAGCATCAGGACAGGGTACAGCACTGAAGCTTTCTTT.

About this clone: This sample includes further DNA sequences coding for the same CDR3. CDR3 residues: CASSLLRDTQYF. DNA of the CDR3: TGTGCCAGCAGTTTACTTAGAGATACGCAGTATTTT. This chain connects TRBV28 to TRBJ2-3; D unclear. This CDR3 spans 12 amino acids. Trimming took 2 bases from V and 5 from J, leaving 5 bases between them. The germline gives CDR1 MDHEN, CDR2 SYDVKM. Complete variable domain (other parts from reference TRBV28 and TRBJ2-3): DVKVTQSSRYLVKRTGEKVFLECVQDMDHENMFWYRQDPGLGLRLIYFSYDVKMKEKGDIPEGYSVSREKKERFSLILESASTNQTSMYLCASSLLRDTQYFGPGTRLTVL.

The chain recombines TRBV2 with TRBJ2-1; D remains ambiguous. The CDR3 has 12 amino acids. Trimming stripped 4 bases from V and 15 bases from J, with 16 bases between. The germline V gene has CDR1 SNHLY and CDR2 FYNNEI. The CDR3 loop reads CASSVQPARGFF. The CDR3 DNA sequence: TGTGCCAGCAGTGTTCAGCCAGCGAGAGGGTTCTTC.

The chain is built from TRBV28 and TRBJ2-5, with 8 nucleotides matching TRBD1. Trimming removed 6 bases from V and 2 bases from J; junction bases left unmatched: 5. From germline, CDR1 is MDHEN and CDR2 SYDVKM. The CDR3 spans 14 residues. Here the CDR3 DNA reads TGTGCCAGCAGGTGGACAGGGTTGCAAGAGACCCAGTACTTC. Translated, it gives CASRWTGLQETQYF. The full variable domain, rest sourced from reference TRBV28 and TRBJ2-5, is DVKVTQSSRYLVKRTGEKVFLECVQDMDHENMFWYRQDPGLGLRLIYFSYDVKMKEKGDIPEGYSVSREKKERFSLILESASTNQTSMYLCASRWTGLQETQYFGPGTRLLVL.

The chain recombines TRBV7-9 with TRBJ2-3; no reliable D call. The CDR3 is made up of 15 amino acids. Between the trimmed V and J ends, which lost 1 base and 0 bases, there was a span of 8 bases. Germline V CDR1 and CDR2: SEHNR, FQNEAQ (reference sequence). CDR3 loop: CASSLVVLSTDTQYF. DNA for the CDR3: TGTGCCAGCAGCTTAGTGGTCCTTAGCACAGATACGCAGTATTTT. Using reference TRBV7-9 and TRBJ2-3 for the parts outside the CDR3, the full variable domain is DTGVSQNPRHKITKRGQNVTFRCDPISEHNRLYWYRQTLGQGPEFLTYFQNEAQLEKSRLLSDRFSAERPKGSFSTLEIQRTEQGDSAMYLCASSLVVLSTDTQYFGPGTRLTVL.

The V gene is TRBV18, the J gene TRBJ1-2; 8 bases match TRBD1. V dropped 0 bases and J dropped 4; count of bases not matched to a gene: 4. The CDR3 loop spans 15 amino acids. Germline V gives CDR1 KGHSH, CDR2 LQKENI. The CDR3 reads CASSPPGQGLYGYTF. CDR3 nucleotide sequence: TGTGCCAGCTCACCACCTGGACAGGGCCTCTATGGCTACACCTTC.

V gene TRBV7-6 combines with J gene TRBJ1-4; TRBD1 agrees at 11 bases. CDR1 and CDR2 (germline): SGHVS, FNYEAQ. The CDR3 spans 15 residues. V gave up 3 bases and J gave up 5 bases; unmatched junction bases: 2. Written as DNA, the CDR3 is TGTGCCAGCAGCTTGGGGACAGGGGGAAATGAAAAACTGTTTTTT. It is translated as CASSLGTGGNEKLFF.